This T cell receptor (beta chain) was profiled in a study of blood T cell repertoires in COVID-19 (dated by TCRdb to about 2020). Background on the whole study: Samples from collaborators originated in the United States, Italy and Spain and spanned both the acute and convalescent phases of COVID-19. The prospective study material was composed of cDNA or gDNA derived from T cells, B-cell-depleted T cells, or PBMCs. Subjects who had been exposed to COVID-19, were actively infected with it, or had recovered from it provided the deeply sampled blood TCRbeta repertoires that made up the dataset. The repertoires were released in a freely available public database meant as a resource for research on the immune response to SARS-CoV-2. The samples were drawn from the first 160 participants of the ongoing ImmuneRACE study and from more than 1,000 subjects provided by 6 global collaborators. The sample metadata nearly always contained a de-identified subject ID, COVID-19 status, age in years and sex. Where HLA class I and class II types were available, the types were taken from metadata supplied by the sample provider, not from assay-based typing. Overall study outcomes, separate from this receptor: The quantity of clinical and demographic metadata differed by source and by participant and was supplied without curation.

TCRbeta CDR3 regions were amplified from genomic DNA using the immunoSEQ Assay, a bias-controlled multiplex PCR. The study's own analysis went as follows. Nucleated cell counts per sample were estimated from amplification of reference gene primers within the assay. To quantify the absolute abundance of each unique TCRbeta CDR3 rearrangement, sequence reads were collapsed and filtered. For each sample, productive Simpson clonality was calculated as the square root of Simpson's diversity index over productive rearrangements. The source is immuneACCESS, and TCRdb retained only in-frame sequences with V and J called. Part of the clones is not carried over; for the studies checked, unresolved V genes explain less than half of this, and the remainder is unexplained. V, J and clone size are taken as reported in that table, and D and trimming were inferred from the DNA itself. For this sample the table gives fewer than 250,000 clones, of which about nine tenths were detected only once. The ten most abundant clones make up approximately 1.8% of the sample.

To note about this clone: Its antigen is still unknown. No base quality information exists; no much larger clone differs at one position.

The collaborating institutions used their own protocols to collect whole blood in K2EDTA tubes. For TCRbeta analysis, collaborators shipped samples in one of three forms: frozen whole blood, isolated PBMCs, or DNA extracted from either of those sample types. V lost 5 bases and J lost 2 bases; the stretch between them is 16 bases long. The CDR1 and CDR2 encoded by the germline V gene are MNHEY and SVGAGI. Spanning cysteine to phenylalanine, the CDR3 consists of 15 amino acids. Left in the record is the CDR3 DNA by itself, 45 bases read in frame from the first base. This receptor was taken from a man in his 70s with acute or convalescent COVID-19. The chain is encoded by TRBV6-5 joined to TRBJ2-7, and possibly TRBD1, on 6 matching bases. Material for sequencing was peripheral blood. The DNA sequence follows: TGTGCCAGCAGTCGGGGCAGGGGTGCGGCCTACGAGCAGTACTTC. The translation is CASSRGRGAAYEQYF.